This entry features one T cell receptor beta chain sequence. This clonotype was seen only a few times. What this receptor recognizes is not known. The input lacks base qualities; no much larger clone sits a single base away. The CDR3 starts with the cysteine, ends with the phenylalanine, and has 14 residues. Left in the record is the CDR3 DNA by itself, 42 bases read in frame from the first base. As encoded in the germline V gene, CDR1 is LGHNA while CDR2 is YNFKEQ. The germline ends are 9 bases apart after V is trimmed by 0 bases and J by 4 bases. This specimen comes from a study of T-cell memory formation after mild COVID-19 (dated by TCRdb to the early 2020s). Regarding the study in general: Most TCR sequence clusters were specific to one of the two donors. The cohort was made up of two young adult volunteers, one female and one male, who were previously healthy. T-cell clones expanding and contracting after mild COVID-19 in two donors were tracked by longitudinal TCRalpha and TCRbeta repertoire sequencing.

Overall study results and their limits: Contracting CD4+ clones appeared mostly in the CM and EM memory subsets, whereas CD8+ clones were enriched in EMRA. Clones contracting from day 15 to 85 had balanced CD4/CD8 phenotypes, while a second wave expanding from day 15 to 37 was biased towards CD4+. Some responding clones were found in pre-infection memory, which suggests that pre-existing cross-reactive memory T cells took part in the SARS-CoV-2 response. The study included only a couple of mild cases, and larger cohorts that include severe cases with pre-infection samples were judged to be necessary. SARS-CoV-2 specificity of the second-wave clones peaking on day 37 was not confirmed.

Ficoll-Paque density gradient centrifugation was the method used to isolate PBMCs. Data came from an Illumina NovaSeq 6000. TCRalpha and TCRbeta cDNA libraries were built by 5'RACE with constant-segment primers, adding sample barcodes and unique molecular identifiers. RNA was extracted from every sample with Trizol reagent. Amplification of the libraries took two PCR steps, and the second step added a second sample barcode plus Illumina TruSeq adapters. The libraries were sequenced on an Illumina NovaSeq using 2 x 150 bp paired-end reads. The authors' analysis ran thus. Reads were demultiplexed and collapsed into UMI-guided consensus sequences with migec v1.2.7. With mixcr v2.1.11, UMI consensuses were aligned to TRA and TRB V and J templates and assembled into clonotypes. A clonotype was counted as expanded or contracted only when both edgeR and NoisET called the clonotype significant, with the noise models trained on biological replicates. For edgeR calls, a false discovery rate-adjusted p below 0.01 and a log2 fold-change threshold of 1 were applied. PCA with hierarchical clustering of max-normalized trajectories of the 1000 most abundant clonotypes was used as exploratory dynamics analysis. The CD4 or CD8 phenotype of responding clones was assigned using the separately sequenced CD4+ and CD8+ repertoires. TCRdb reanalyzed the raw reads on its own, using fastp at Q25 for trimming and MiXCR for clone calling, and kept in-frame beta chains. Rows with a matching CDR3 protein are joined into one entry that keeps the most common DNA and genes. The V and J calls shown here were made by TCRdb, not taken from the authors' results. The sample yields about 560,000 distinct CDR3 sequences; 15% to 20% were counted once. Around 7.8% of the sample goes to the ten largest clones.

This receptor was taken from an adult woman who had mild COVID-19 (a few samples of this study predate the infection). The sample titles of this study are shuffled in the database, so cell type and time point are left out; the donor was told from shared clones. This chain is built from TRBV4-2 and TRBJ1-2, with an unclear D gene assignment. The material sequenced was PBMCs or a T cell subset sorted from them (not recorded which). The DNA reads TGTGCCAGCAGCCAAGATGACGGCCTCTATGGCTACACCTTC. Translation gives CASSQDDGLYGYTF.